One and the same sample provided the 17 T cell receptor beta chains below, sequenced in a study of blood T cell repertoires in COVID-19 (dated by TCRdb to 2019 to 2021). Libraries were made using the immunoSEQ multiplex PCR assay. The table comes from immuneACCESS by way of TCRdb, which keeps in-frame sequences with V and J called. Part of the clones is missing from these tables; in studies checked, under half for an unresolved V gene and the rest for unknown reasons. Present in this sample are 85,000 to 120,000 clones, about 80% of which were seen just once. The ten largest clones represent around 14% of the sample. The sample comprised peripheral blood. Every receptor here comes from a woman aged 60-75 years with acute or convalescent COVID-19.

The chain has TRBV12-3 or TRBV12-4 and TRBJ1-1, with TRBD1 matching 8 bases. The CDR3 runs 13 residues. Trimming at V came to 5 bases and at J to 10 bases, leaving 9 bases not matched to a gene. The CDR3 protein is CASSLMGQAGAFF. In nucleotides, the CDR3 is TGTGCCAGCAGTCTGATGGGACAGGCAGGAGCTTTCTTT.

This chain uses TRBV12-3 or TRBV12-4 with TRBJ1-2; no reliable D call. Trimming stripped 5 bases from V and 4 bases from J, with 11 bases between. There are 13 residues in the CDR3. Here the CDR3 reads CASSTTPVYGYTF. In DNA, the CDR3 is TGTGCCAGCAGTACAACACCAGTCTATGGCTACACCTTC.

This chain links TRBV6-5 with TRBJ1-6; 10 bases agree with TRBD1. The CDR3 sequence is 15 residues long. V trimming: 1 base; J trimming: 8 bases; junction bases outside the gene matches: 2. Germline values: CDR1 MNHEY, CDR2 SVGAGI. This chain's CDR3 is CASSYFGTGDSPLHF. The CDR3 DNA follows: TGTGCCAGCAGTTACTTTGGGACAGGGGATTCACCCCTCCACTTT.

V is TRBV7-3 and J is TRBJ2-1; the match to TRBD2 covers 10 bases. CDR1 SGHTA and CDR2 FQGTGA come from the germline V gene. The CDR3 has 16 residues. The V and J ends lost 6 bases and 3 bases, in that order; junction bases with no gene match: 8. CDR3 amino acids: CASRKGGTSDYNEQFF. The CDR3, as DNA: TGTGCCAGCAGAAAGGGCGGGACTAGCGACTACAATGAGCAGTTCTTC.

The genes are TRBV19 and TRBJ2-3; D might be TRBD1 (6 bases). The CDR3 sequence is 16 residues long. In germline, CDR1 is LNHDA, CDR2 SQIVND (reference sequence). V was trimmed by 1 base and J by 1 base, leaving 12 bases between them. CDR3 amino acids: CASSIVGGVGTDTQYF. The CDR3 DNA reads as TGTGCCAGTAGTATAGTTGGGGGCGTGGGCACAGATACGCAGTATTTT.

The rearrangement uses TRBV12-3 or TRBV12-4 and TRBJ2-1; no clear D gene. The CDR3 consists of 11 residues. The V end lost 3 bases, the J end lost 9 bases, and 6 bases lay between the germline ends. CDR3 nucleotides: TGTGCCAGCAGTTTCTACGCTGAGCAGTTCTTC. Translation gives CASSFYAEQFF.

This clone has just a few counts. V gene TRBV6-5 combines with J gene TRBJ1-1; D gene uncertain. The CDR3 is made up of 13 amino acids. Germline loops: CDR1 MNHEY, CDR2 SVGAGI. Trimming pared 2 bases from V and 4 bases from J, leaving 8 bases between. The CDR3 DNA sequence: TGTGCCAGCAGTTACATGCGAGGCACTGAAGCTTTCTTT. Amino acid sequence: CASSYMRGTEAFF.

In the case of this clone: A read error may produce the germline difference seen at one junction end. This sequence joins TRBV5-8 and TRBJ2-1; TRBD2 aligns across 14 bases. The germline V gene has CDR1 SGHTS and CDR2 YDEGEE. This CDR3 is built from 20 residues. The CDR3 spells CASSLFYGTSGRSSYNKQFF. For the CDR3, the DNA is TGTGCCAGCAGCTTATTTTACGGGACTAGCGGGAGATCGTCCTACAATAAGCAGTTCTTC.

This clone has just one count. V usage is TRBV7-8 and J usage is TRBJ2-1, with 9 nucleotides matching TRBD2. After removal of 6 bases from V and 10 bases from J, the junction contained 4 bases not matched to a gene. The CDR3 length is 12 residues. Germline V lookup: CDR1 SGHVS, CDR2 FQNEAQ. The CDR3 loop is CASRHTSGEQFF. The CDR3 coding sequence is TGTGCCAGCAGGCACACTAGCGGGGAGCAGTTCTTC.

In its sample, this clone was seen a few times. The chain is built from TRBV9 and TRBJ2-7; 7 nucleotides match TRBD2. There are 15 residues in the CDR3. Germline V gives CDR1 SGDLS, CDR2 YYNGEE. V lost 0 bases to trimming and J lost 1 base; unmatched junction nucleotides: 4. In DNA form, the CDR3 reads TGTGCCAGCAGCGTAGAACTAGCGTCATCCTACGAGCAGTACTTC. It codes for CASSVELASSYEQYF.

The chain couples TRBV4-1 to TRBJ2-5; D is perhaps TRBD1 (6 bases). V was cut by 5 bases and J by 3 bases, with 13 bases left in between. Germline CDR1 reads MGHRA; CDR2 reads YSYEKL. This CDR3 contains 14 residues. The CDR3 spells CASSRQVREETQYF. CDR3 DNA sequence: TGCGCCAGCAGCAGACAGGTCAGGGAAGAGACCCAGTACTTC.

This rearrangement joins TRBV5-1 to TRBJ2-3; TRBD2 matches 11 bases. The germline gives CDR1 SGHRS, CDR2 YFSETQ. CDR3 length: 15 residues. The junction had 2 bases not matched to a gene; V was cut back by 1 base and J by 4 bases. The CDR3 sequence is CASSLTSGSSDTQYF. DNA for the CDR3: TGCGCCAGCAGCTTGACTAGCGGGAGTTCAGATACGCAGTATTTT.

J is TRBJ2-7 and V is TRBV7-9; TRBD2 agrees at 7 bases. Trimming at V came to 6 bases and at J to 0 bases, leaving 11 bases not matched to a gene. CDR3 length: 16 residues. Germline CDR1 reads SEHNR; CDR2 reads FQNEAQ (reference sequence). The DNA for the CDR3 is TGTGCCAGCAGTAAAGAGCGGGGCACCAGCTCCTACGAGCAGTACTTC. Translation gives CASSKERGTSSYEQYF.

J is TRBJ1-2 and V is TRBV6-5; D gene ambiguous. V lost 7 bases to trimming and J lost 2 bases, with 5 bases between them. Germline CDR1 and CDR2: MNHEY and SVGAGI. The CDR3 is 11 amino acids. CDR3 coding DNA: TGTGCCAGCATCACAAACTATGGCTACACCTTC. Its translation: CASITNYGYTF.

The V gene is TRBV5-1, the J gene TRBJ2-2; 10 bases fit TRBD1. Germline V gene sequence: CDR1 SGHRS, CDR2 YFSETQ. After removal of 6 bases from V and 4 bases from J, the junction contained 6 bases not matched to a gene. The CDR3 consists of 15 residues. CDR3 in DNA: TGCGCCAGCACCTCGGGACAGGGGTCCACCGGGGAGCTGTTTTTT. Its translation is CASTSGQGSTGELFF.

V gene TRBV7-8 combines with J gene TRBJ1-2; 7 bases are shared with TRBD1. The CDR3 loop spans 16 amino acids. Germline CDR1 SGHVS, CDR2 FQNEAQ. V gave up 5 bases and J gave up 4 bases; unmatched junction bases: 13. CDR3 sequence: CASSTRQGQMGYGYTF. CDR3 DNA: TGTGCCAGCAGCACCCGACAGGGCCAGATGGGCTATGGCTACACCTTC. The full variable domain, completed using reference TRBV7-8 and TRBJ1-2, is GAGVSQSPRYKVAKRGQDVALRCDPISGHVSLFWYQQALGQGPEFLTYFQNEAQLDKSGLPSDRFFAERPEGSVSTLKIQRTQQEDSAVYLCASSTRQGQMGYGYTFGSGTRLTVV.

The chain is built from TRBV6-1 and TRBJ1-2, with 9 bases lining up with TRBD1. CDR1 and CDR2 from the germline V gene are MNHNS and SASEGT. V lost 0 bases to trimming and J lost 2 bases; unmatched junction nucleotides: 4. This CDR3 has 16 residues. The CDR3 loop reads CASSEAGTGSNYGYTF. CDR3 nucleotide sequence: TGTGCCAGCAGTGAAGCCGGGACAGGGAGCAACTATGGCTACACCTTC.